The entry that follows covers one T cell receptor (beta chain) sequence. Its target is unknown. This sample is part of a study of CD8+ T cells in alopecia areata. Extraction and reverse transcription of RNA yielded cDNA as the sequencing template. Profiled with immunoSEQ multiplex PCR; TCRdb holds only in-frame clones, not every one. Counted here are 200,000 to 250,000 clones, around 65% occurring once; the ten biggest clones make up approximately 1.2%. Treatment specified: oral pan-JAK inhibitor, 5-10 mg twice daily. Germline CDR1 and CDR2: LNHDA and SQIVND (reference sequence). Trimming shortened V by 5 bases and J by 1 base, and 20 bases separated the two germline ends. This CDR3 comprises 17 residues. Study conclusions and caveats: Compared with normal scalp, lesional scalp had higher clonality and more expanded CD8+ clones.

The chain links TRBV19 to TRBJ2-5; TRBD2 is a possible D gene (6 bases). The sample consisted of CD4+ T cells sorted from blood, taken at week 44, from a patient treated with tofacitinib. This sequence originates from a human donor with alopecia areata. CDR3 amino acids: CASSARFGRLSQETQYF. The CDR3 DNA is TGTGCCAGTAGTGCCAGGTTCGGGAGACTCTCCCAAGAGACCCAGTACTTC.